This passage covers 22 T cell receptor beta chains from one sample sequenced in a study of shared clonotypes between healthy human individuals. The data were produced by immunoSEQ multiplex PCR, yet TCRdb's version contains in-frame clones alone and is incomplete. The table lists about 2.4 million clones, approximately 94% of them singletons. The sample consisted of naive CD4+ T cells from PBMCs. Subset indicated: CD45RA+ positively selected. These receptor sequences come from a young man in good health. Some clones in this sample may be carry-over from other donors' samples.

The gene calls are TRBV15 and TRBJ1-1; D is unclear. The CDR3 is made up of 14 amino acids. Germline CDR1 is LNHNV and CDR2 is YYDKDF (reference sequence). Trimming shortened V by 6 bases and J by 1 base, and 12 bases separated the two germline ends. CDR3 region: CATREGRPNTEAFF. CDR3 DNA: TGTGCCACCAGAGAAGGACGGCCGAACACTGAAGCTTTCTTT.

The rearrangement uses TRBV18 and TRBJ1-6, with TRBD1 matching over 9 bases. V trimming: 1 base; J trimming: 10 bases; junction bases outside the gene matches: 5. The CDR3 runs to 15 residues. Germline CDR1 KGHSH, CDR2 LQKENI. The CDR3 here is CASSPQQGAESPLHF. CDR3 in DNA: TGTGCCAGCTCACCACAACAGGGGGCTGAATCACCCCTCCACTTT. Using reference TRBV18 and TRBJ1-6 for the parts outside the CDR3, the full variable domain is NAGVMQNPRHLVRRRGQEARLRCSPMKGHSHVYWYRQLPEEGLKFMVYLQKENIIDESGMPKERFSAEFPKEGPSILRIQQVVRGDSAAYFCASSPQQGAESPLHFGNGTRLTVT.

Points on this clone: This sample also contains other DNA sequences that code for the same CDR3. The V gene is TRBV6-1, the J gene TRBJ2-3, with 8 bases that match TRBD2. Looked up from germline, CDR1 is MNHNS and CDR2 is SASEGT. V shed 6 bases and J 1 base; nucleotides not matched to a gene: 0. The CDR3 is 13 residues long. CDR3 amino acids: CASRLAGTDTQYF. The CDR3 nucleotides read TGTGCCAGCAGACTAGCGGGCACAGATACGCAGTATTTT.

V usage is TRBV28 and J usage is TRBJ2-5; 10 nucleotides line up with TRBD1. The DNA end favors TRBJ2-7, so the J call may be wrong. CDR3 length: 15 amino acids. Germline lookup yields CDR1 MDHEN and CDR2 SYDVKM. The CDR3 DNA sequence: TGTGCCAGCAGTTTGGGACAGGGGAGCACCTACGAGCAGTACTTC. Translated: CASSLGQGSTYEQYF.

The chain employs TRBV7-8 and TRBJ1-5, with D uncertain. CDR1 and CDR2 (germline): SGHVS, FQNEAQ. The CDR3 has 16 amino acids. Trimming took 1 base from V and 3 from J, leaving 13 bases between them. CDR3 sequence reads: CASSLVEWYSNQPQHF. CDR3 DNA sequence: TGTGCCAGCAGCTTAGTTGAGTGGTATTCCAATCAGCCCCAGCATTTT.

The chain is built from TRBV2 and TRBJ1-6; TRBD1 might be the D (5 bases). Germline CDR1 SNHLY, CDR2 FYNNEI. V gave up 7 bases and J gave up 5 bases, with 9 bases separating them. This CDR3 comprises 13 residues. As DNA, the CDR3 is TGTGCCAGCACGGGACGGGATAATTCACCCCTCCACTTT. Its translation is CASTGRDNSPLHF.

V is TRBV19 and J is TRBJ2-2; 10 bases match TRBD1. The CDR3 length is 15 residues. In germline, CDR1 is LNHDA, CDR2 SQIVND (reference sequence). V lost 4 bases and J lost 5; bases outside the gene matches: 4. The CDR3 region is CASSKDRGRTGELFF. The CDR3 nucleotides are TGTGCCAGTAGTAAAGACAGGGGGCGGACCGGGGAGCTGTTTTTT.

This sequence joins TRBV9 and TRBJ2-2, with 7 bases identical to TRBD2. CDR1 and CDR2 (germline): SGDLS, YYNGEE. The CDR3 has 15 residues. With 5 bases clipped from V and 0 bases from J, the junction kept 4 bases outside the gene matches. DNA of the CDR3: TGTGCCAGCAGAAGAGCGGGGACGAACACCGGGGAGCTGTTTTTT. Protein: CASRRAGTNTGELFF.

This clone was recorded once. V gene TRBV6-5 combines with J gene TRBJ2-7, with D maybe TRBD1 (6 bases). Germline assignment: CDR1 MNHEY and CDR2 SVGAGI. Trimming took 6 bases from V and 0 from J, leaving 15 bases between them. CDR3 length equals 15 residues. The CDR3 DNA reads as TGTGCCAGCAGCCGAACTAGGGACATCTCCTACGAGCAGTACTTC. Its translation is CASSRTRDISYEQYF.

The V gene is TRBV5-1, the J gene TRBJ2-1; 8 bases are a match to TRBD1. In germline, CDR1 is SGHRS, CDR2 YFSETQ. There are 14 residues in the CDR3. The V and J ends lost 4 bases and 9 bases, in that order; junction bases with no gene match: 9. The CDR3, as DNA: TGCGCCAGCAGCATAGACAGGGGCCTAATTGAGCAGTTCTTC. It encodes CASSIDRGLIEQFF.

This rearrangement joins TRBV29-1 to TRBJ1-1; TRBD1 might be the D (6 bases). V dropped 4 bases and J dropped 4 bases, with 13 bases sitting between them. The germline V gene has CDR1 SQVTM and CDR2 ANQGSEA. The CDR3 is 13 amino acids. DNA of the CDR3: TGCAGCGTTGTCCACAGGGATGGCACTGAAGCTTTCTTT. Protein: CSVVHRDGTEAFF.

The chain links TRBV7-2 to TRBJ1-5, with D possibly being TRBD1 (6 bases). CDR3 size: 15 residues. Looked up from germline, CDR1 is SGHTA and CDR2 is FQGNSA. V gave up 5 bases and J gave up 10 bases, with 21 bases separating them. CDR3 in amino acids: CASSLEGGQFRPQHF. CDR3 DNA sequence: TGTGCCAGCAGCCTGGAGGGGGGCCAGTTCCGTCCCCAGCATTTT.

The chain links TRBV14 to TRBJ2-7; 7 bases agree with TRBD2. CDR1 and CDR2 (germline): SGHDN, FVKESK. V shed 2 bases and J 2 bases; nucleotides not matched to a gene: 6. CDR3 length equals 15 residues. The CDR3 DNA follows: TGTGCCAGCAGCCAATCCGTCGGGAGGCCCTACGAGCAGTACTTC. Amino acids: CASSQSVGRPYEQYF.

The chain recombines TRBV4-1 with TRBJ2-5, with TRBD2 matching 13 bases. CDR1 is MGHRA, CDR2 YSYEKL, per germline. CDR3 length: 17 residues. The V segment lost 4 bases and the J segment 0 bases; nucleotides outside the gene matches: 5. The CDR3: CASSRGLAGDNQETQYF. As DNA, the CDR3 is TGCGCCAGCAGCCGCGGACTAGCGGGAGACAACCAAGAGACCCAGTACTTC.

CDR3 sequence: CASSRDVWNEQFF. The CDR3 region has the DNA TGTGCCAGCAGCCGGGATGTTTGGAATGAGCAGTTCTTC. The chain combines TRBV5-8 with TRBJ2-1, with D perhaps TRBD2 (5 bases). The V end lost 4 bases, the J end lost 7 bases, and 12 bases lay between the germline ends. The CDR3 spans 13 residues. Per the germline V gene, CDR1 is SGHTS and CDR2 is YDEGEE.

The chain links TRBV6-6 to TRBJ1-2; TRBD1 matches 8 bases. The CDR3 extends over 13 amino acids. The J segment lost 4 bases and the V segment lost 5 bases, leaving 3 bases of the junction unmatched. The germline V gene encodes CDR1 MNHNY and CDR2 SVGAGI (reference sequence). CDR3 sequence reads: CASSRDRGYGYTF. In DNA form, the CDR3 reads TGTGCCAGCAGTCGCGACAGGGGCTATGGCTACACCTTC.

The CDR3 spells CASSLIPGATDTQYF. The CDR3 DNA is TGTGCCAGCAGCTTAATCCCCGGGGCCACAGATACGCAGTATTTT. This rearrangement joins TRBV7-3 to TRBJ2-3; the D call may be TRBD1 or TRBD2 (5 bases each). Per the germline V gene, CDR1 is SGHTA and CDR2 is FQGTGA. The CDR3 runs to 15 residues. Trimming stripped 1 base from V and 2 bases from J, with 10 bases between.

With respect to this clone: Different DNA sequences within this sample yield the same CDR3. This sequence joins TRBV7-3 and TRBJ2-2, with unresolved D. Trimming pared 3 bases from V and 0 bases from J, leaving 5 bases between. Germline V gene lookup returns CDR1 SGHTA and CDR2 FQGTGA. This CDR3 comprises 14 residues. For the CDR3, the DNA is TGTGCCAGCAGCTTCTCGGCGAACACCGGGGAGCTGTTTTTT. Protein product: CASSFSANTGELFF.

The V gene is TRBV5-1, the J gene TRBJ2-2; D might be TRBD1 or TRBD2, each matching 5 bases. The CDR3 is made up of 14 amino acids. V was shortened by 5 bases and J by 5 bases, with 13 bases between the two germline ends. Germline CDR1 is SGHRS and CDR2 is YFSETQ. The CDR3 sequence: CASRRGRVTGELFF. As DNA, the CDR3 is TGCGCCAGCAGGAGGGGCAGGGTAACCGGGGAGCTGTTTTTT.

On this clone itself: The sample holds other DNA sequences that translate to the same CDR3. The V call is TRBV5-1, the J call TRBJ1-5, with D perhaps matching TRBD1 (6 bases). Trimming cost V 5 bases and J 0 bases, with 9 bases left between them. The CDR3 loop spans 14 amino acids. Germline values: CDR1 SGHRS, CDR2 YFSETQ. The chain's CDR3 is CASSSDSSNQPQHF. The CDR3 DNA sequence: TGCGCCAGCAGTTCGGACAGTAGCAATCAGCCCCAGCATTTT.

This chain links TRBV5-1 with TRBJ2-3, with TRBD2 matching 10 bases. Germline values: CDR1 SGHRS, CDR2 YFSETQ. This CDR3 is 16 amino acids long. Trimming removed 6 bases from V and 6 bases from J; junction bases left unmatched: 13. The CDR3 DNA sequence: TGCGCCAGCAAATCCGGGACTAGCGTTTCGGTGGATACGCAGTATTTT. Translating it yields CASKSGTSVSVDTQYF. Looking up the rest from reference TRBV5-1 and TRBJ2-3 gives the full variable domain: KAGVTQTPRYLIKTRGQQVTLSCSPISGHRSVSWYQQTPGQGLQFLFEYFSETQRNKGNFPGRFSGRQFSNSRSEMNVSTLELGDSALYLCASKSGTSVSVDTQYFGPGTRLTVL.

The J gene is TRBJ2-7, the V gene TRBV19; the match to TRBD2 covers 12 bases. This CDR3 has 17 residues. Germline V gene sequence: CDR1 LNHDA, CDR2 SQIVND (reference sequence). Trimming cost V 4 bases and J 2 bases; bases outside gene matches: 9. This CDR3 reads CASSTRTSGTQTYEQYF. DNA for the CDR3: TGTGCCAGTAGTACCAGGACTAGCGGGACACAAACCTACGAGCAGTACTTC.